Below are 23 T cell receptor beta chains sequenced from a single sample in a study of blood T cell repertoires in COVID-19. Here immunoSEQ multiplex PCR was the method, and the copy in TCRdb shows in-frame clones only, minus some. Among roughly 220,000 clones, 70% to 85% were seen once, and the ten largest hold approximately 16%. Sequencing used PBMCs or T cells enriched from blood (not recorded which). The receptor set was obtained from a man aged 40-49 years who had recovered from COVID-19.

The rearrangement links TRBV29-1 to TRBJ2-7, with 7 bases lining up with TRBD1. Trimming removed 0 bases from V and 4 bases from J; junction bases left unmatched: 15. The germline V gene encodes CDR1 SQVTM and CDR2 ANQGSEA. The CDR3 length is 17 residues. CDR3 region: CSVEDRSGPGGSYEQYF. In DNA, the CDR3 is TGCAGCGTTGAAGATCGGTCGGGGCCAGGGGGTTCGTACGAGCAGTACTTC.

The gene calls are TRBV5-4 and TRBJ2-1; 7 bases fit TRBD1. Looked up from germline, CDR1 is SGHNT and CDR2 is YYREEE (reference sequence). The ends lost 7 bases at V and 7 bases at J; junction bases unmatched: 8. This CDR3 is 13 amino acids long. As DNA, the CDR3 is TGTGCCAGCTCGGGACAGCTTGGGAATGAGCAGTTCTTC. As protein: CASSGQLGNEQFF.

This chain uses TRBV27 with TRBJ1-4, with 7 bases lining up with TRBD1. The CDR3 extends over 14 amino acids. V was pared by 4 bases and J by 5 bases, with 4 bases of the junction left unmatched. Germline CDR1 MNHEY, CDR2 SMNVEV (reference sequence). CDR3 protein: CASSYRGQNEKLFF. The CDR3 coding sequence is TGTGCCAGCAGTTACCGGGGACAGAATGAAAAACTGTTTTTT. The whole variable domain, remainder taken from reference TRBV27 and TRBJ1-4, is EAQVTQNPRYLITVTGKKLTVTCSQNMNHEYMSWYRQDPGLGLRQIYYSMNVEVTDKGDVPEGYKVSRKEKRNFPLILESPSPNQTSLYFCASSYRGQNEKLFFGSGTQLSVL.

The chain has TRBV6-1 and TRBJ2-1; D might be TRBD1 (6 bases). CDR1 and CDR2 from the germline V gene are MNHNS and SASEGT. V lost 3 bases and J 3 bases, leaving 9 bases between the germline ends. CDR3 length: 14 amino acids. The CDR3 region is CASSEQGLYNEQFF. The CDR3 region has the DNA TGTGCCAGCAGTGAGCAGGGGCTCTACAATGAGCAGTTCTTC.

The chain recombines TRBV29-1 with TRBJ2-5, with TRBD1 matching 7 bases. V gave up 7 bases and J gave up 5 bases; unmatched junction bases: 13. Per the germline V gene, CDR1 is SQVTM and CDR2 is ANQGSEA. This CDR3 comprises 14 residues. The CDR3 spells CSAADTGVGETQYF. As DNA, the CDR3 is TGCAGCGCCGCAGACACAGGGGTTGGGGAGACCCAGTACTTC. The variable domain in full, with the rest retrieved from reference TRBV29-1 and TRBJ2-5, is SAVISQKPSRDICQRGTSLTIQCQVDSQVTMMFWYRQQPGQSLTLIATANQGSEATYESGFVIDKFPISRPNLTFSTLTVSNMSPEDSSIYLCSAADTGVGETQYFGPGTRLLVL.

In DNA, the CDR3 is TGTGCCAGCAGTCCTACCTTATCCGGGACAGGGAATTCCTACGAGCAGTACTTC. Its protein product is CASSPTLSGTGNSYEQYF. V is TRBV28 and J is TRBJ2-7; 9 bases align to TRBD1. The length of the CDR3 is 18 residues. Per germline, CDR1 MDHEN and CDR2 SYDVKM. The V and J ends lost 5 bases and 1 base, in that order; junction bases with no gene match: 15. The variable domain in full, with the rest retrieved from reference TRBV28 and TRBJ2-7, is DVKVTQSSRYLVKRTGEKVFLECVQDMDHENMFWYRQDPGLGLRLIYFSYDVKMKEKGDIPEGYSVSREKKERFSLILESASTNQTSMYLCASSPTLSGTGNSYEQYFGPGTRLTVT.

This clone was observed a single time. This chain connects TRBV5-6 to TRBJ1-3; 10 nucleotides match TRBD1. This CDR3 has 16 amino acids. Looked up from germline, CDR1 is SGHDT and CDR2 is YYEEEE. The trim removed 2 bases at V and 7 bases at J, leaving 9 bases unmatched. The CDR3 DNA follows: TGTGCCAGCAGCTTCCTAACGGGACAGGGGATGAACACCATATATTTT. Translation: CASSFLTGQGMNTIYF.

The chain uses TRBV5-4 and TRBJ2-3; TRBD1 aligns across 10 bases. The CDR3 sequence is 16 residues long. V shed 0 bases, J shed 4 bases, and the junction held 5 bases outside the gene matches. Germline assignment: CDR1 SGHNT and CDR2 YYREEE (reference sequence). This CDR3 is CASSLGRDRGPDTQYF. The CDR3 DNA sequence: TGTGCCAGCAGCTTGGGCCGGGACAGGGGACCAGATACGCAGTATTTT. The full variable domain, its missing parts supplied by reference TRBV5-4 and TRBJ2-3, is ETGVTQSPTHLIKTRGQQVTLRCSSQSGHNTVSWYQQALGQGPQFIFQYYREEENGRGNFPPRFSGLQFPNYSSELNVNALELDDSALYLCASSLGRDRGPDTQYFGPGTRLTVL.

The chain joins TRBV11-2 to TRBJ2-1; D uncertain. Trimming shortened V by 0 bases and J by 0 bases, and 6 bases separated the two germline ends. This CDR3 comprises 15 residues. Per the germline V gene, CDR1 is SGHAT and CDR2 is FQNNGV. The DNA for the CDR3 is TGTGCCAGCAGCTTAGAACAAAGCTCCTACAATGAGCAGTTCTTC. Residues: CASSLEQSSYNEQFF.

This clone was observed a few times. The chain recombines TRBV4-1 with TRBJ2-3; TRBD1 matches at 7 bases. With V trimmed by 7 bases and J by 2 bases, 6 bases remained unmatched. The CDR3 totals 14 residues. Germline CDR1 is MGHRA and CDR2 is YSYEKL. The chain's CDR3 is CASTQGQFTDTQYF. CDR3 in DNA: TGCGCCAGCACCCAGGGACAGTTCACAGATACGCAGTATTTT.

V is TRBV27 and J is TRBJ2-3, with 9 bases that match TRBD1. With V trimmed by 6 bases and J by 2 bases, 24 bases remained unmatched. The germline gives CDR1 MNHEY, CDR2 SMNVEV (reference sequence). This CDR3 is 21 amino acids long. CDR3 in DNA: TGTGCCAGCAGACGATTTCCACCGGGACAGGGTTTGGCGGAGGTCACAGATACGCAGTATTTT. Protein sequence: CASRRFPPGQGLAEVTDTQYF.

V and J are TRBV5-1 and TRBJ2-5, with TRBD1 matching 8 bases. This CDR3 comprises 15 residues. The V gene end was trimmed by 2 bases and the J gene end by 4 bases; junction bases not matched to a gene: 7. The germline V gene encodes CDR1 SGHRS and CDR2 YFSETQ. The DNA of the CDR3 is TGCGCCAGCAGCTTCGGACAGGGCCGGGGAGAGACCCAGTACTTC. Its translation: CASSFGQGRGETQYF.

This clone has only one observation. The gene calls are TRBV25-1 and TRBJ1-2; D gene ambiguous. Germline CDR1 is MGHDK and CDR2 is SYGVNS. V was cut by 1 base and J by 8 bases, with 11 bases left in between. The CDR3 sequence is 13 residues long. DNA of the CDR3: TGTGCCAGCAGTGAATCTGGGCCAGTGGGCTACACCTTC. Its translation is CASSESGPVGYTF.

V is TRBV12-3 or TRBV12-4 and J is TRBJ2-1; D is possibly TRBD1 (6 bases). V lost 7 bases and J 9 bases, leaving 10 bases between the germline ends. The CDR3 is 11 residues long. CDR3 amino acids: CASTKGGEQFF. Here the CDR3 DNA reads TGTGCCAGCACCAAAGGGGGTGAGCAGTTCTTC.

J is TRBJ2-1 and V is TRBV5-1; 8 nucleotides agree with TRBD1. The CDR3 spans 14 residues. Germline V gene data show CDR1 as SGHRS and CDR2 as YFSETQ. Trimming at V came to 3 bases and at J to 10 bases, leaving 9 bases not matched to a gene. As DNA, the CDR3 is TGCGCCAGCAGCTCTTCGCAGGGGGCAAGGGAGCAGTTCTTC. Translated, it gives CASSSSQGAREQFF.

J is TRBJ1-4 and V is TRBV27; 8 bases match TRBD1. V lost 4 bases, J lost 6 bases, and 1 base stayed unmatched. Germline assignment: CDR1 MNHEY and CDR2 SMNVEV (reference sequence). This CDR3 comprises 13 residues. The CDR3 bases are TGTGCCAGCAGTTCAGGGGGCCATGAAAAACTGTTTTTT. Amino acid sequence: CASSSGGHEKLFF.

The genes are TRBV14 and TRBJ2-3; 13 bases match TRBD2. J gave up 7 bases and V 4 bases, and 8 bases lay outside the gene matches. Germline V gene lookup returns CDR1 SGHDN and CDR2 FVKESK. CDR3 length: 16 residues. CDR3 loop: CASSPRTSGRGYTQYF. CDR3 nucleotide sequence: TGTGCCAGCAGCCCGAGGACTAGCGGGAGAGGATATACGCAGTATTTT.

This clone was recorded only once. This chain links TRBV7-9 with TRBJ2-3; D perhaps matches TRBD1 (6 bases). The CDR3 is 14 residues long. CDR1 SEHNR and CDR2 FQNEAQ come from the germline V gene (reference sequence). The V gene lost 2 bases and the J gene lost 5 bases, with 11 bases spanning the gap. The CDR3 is CASSLSETGDTQYF. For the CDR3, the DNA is TGTGCCAGCAGCTTATCAGAGACAGGAGATACGCAGTATTTT.

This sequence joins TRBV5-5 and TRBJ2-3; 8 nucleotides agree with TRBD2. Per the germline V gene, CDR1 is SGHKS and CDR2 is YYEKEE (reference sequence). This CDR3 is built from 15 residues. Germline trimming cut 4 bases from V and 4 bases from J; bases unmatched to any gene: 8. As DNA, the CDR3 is TGTGCCAGCAGCCCTAGCGGGTCCTCGGCAGATACGCAGTATTTT. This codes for CASSPSGSSADTQYF.

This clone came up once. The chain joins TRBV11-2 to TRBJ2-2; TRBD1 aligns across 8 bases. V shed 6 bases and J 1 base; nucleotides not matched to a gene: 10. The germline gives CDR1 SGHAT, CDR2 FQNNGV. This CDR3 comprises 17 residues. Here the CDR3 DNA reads TGTGCCAGCAGGCGTCTCTCCGGGACAGGGAACACCGGGGAGCTGTTTTTT. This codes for CASRRLSGTGNTGELFF.

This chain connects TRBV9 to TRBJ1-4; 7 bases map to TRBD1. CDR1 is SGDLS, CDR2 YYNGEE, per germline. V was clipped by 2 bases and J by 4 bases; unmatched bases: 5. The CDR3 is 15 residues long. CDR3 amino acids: CASSVTGTDNEKLFF. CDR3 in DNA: TGTGCCAGCAGCGTTACCGGGACAGATAATGAAAAACTGTTTTTT.

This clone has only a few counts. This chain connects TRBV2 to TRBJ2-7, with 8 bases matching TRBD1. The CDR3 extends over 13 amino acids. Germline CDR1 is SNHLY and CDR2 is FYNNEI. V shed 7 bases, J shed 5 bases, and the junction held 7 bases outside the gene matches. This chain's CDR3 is CASTKDRADEQYF. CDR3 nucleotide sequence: TGTGCCAGCACTAAGGACAGGGCGGACGAGCAGTACTTC.

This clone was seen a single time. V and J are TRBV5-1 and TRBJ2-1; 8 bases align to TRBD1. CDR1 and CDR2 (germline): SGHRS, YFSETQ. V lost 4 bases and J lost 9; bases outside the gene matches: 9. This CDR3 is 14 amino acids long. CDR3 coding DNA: TGCGCCAGCAGCGTCGGGACAGGACAGGGTGAGCAGTTCTTC. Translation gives CASSVGTGQGEQFF.